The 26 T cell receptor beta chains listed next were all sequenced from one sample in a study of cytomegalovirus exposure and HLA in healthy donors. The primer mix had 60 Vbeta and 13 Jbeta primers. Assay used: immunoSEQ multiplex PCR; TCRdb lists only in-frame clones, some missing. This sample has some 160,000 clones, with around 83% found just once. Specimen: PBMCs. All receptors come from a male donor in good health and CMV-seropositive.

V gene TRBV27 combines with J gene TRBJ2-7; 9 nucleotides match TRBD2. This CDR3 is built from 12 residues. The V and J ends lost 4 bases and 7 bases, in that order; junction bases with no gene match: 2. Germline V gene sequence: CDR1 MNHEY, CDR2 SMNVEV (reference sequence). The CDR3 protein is CASSYLAGEQYF. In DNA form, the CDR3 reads TGTGCCAGCAGTTACCTAGCGGGGGAGCAGTACTTC.

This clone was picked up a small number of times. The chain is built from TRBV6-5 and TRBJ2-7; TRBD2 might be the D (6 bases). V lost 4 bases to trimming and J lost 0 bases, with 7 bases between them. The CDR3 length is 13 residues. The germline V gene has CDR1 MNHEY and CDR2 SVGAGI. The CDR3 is CASSWDFSYEQYF. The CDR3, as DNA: TGTGCCAGCAGTTGGGACTTCTCCTACGAGCAGTACTTC.

The CDR3 reads CASSFDRDSPLHF. The DNA of the CDR3 is TGTGCCAGCAGCTTCGACAGGGATTCACCCCTCCACTTT. V is TRBV7-2 and J is TRBJ1-6; TRBD1 matches at 7 bases. This CDR3 region has 13 residues. CDR1 and CDR2 (germline): SGHTA, FQGNSA. After removal of 3 bases from V and 8 bases from J, the junction contained 1 base not matched to a gene.

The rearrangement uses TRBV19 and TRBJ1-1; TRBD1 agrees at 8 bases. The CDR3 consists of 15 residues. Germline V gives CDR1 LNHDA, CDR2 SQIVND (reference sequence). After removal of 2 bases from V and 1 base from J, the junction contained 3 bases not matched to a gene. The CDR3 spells CASSIQGAKNTEAFF. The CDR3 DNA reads TGTGCCAGTAGTATACAGGGGGCCAAGAACACTGAAGCTTTCTTT. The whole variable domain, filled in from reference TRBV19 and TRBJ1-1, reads DGGITQSPKYLFRKEGQNVTLSCEQNLNHDAMYWYRQDPGQGLRLIYYSQIVNDFQKGDIAEGYSVSREKKESFPLTVTSAQKNPTAFYLCASSIQGAKNTEAFFGQGTRLTVV.

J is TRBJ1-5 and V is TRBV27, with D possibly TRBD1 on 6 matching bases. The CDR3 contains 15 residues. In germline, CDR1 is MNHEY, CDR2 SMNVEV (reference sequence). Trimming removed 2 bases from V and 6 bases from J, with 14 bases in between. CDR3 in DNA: TGTGCCAGCAGTTTAAGGACAGCACGAGGTCAGCCCCAGCATTTT. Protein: CASSLRTARGQPQHF.

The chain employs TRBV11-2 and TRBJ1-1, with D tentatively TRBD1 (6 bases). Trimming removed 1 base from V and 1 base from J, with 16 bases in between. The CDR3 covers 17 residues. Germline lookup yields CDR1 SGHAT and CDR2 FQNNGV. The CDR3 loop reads CASSLGVGARANTEAFF. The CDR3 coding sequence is TGTGCCAGCAGCTTAGGGGTGGGGGCCCGGGCGAACACTGAAGCTTTCTTT.

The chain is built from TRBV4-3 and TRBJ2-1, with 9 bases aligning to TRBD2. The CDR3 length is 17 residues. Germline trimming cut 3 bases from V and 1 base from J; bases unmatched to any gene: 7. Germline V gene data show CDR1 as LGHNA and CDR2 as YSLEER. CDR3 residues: CASSQVSGRWSYNEQFF. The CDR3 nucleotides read TGCGCCAGCAGCCAGGTTAGCGGGAGATGGTCCTACAATGAGCAGTTCTTC.

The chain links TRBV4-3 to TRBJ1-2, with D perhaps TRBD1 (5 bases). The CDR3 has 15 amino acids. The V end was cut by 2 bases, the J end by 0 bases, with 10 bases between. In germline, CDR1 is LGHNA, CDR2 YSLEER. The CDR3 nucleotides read TGCGCCAGCAGCCAAAACATACAGGCTAACTATGGCTACACCTTC. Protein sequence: CASSQNIQANYGYTF.

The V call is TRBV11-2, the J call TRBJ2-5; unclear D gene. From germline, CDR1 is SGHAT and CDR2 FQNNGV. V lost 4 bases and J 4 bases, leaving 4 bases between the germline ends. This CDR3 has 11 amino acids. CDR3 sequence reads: CASSSGETQYF. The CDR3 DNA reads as TGTGCCAGCAGCTCGGGAGAGACCCAGTACTTC.

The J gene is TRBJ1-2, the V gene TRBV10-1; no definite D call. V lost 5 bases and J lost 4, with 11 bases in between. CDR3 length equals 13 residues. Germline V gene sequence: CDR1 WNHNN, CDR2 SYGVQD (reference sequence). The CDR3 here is CASSHLRTYGYTF. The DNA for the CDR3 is TGCGCCAGCAGTCATCTACGAACCTATGGCTACACCTTC.

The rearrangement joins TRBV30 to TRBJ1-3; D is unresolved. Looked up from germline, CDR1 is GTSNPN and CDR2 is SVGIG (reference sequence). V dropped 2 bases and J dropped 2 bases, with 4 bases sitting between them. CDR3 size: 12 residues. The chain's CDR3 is CAWSLTGNTIYF. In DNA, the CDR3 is TGTGCCTGGAGTCTTACTGGAAACACCATATATTTT.

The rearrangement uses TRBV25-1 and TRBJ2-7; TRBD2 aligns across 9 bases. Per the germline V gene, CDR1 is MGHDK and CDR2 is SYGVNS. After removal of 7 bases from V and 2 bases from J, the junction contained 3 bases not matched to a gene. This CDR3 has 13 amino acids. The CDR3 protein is CASKPSGAYEQYF. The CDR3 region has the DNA TGTGCCAGCAAACCTAGCGGGGCCTACGAGCAGTACTTC.

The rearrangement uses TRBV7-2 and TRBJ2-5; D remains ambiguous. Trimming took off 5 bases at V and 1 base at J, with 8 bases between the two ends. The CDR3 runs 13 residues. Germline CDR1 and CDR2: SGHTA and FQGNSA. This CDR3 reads CASSQLPQETQYF. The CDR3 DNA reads TGTGCCAGCAGCCAACTCCCCCAAGAGACCCAGTACTTC.

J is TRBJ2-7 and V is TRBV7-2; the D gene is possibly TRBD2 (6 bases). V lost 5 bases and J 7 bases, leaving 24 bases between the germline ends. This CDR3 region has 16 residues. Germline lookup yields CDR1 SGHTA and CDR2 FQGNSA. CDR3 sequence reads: CASSRVPHQGGAEQYF. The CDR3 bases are TGTGCCAGCAGCCGGGTTCCTCACCAGGGAGGAGCGGAGCAGTACTTC.

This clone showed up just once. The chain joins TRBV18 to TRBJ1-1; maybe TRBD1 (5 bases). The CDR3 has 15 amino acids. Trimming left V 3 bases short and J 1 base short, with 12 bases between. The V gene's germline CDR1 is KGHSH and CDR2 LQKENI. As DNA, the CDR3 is TGTGCCAGCTCACCTGGACAAATCCGGAACACTGAAGCTTTCTTT. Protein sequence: CASSPGQIRNTEAFF.

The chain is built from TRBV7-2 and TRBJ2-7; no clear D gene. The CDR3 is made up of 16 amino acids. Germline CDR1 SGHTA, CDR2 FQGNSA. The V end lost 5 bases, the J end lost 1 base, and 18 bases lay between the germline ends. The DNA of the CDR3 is TGTGCCAGCAGCAAACTCTCGAGTTCGAGGTCCTACGAGCAGTACTTC. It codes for CASSKLSSSRSYEQYF.

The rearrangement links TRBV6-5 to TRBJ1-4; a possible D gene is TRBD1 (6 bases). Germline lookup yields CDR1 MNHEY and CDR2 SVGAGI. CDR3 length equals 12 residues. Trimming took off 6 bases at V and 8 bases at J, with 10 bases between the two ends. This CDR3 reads CASRGGSEKLFF. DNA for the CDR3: TGTGCCAGCAGAGGGGGTAGCGAAAAACTGTTTTTT.

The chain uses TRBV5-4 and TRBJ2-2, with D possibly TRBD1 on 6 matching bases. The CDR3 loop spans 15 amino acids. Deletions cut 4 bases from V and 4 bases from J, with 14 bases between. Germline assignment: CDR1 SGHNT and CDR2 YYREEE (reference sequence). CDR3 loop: CASSRPQGSTGELFF. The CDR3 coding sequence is TGTGCCAGCAGCCGACCCCAGGGGAGCACCGGGGAGCTGTTTTTT. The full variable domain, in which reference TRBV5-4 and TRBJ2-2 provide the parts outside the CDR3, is ETGVTQSPTHLIKTRGQQVTLRCSSQSGHNTVSWYQQALGQGPQFIFQYYREEENGRGNFPPRFSGLQFPNYSSELNVNALELDDSALYLCASSRPQGSTGELFFGEGSRLTVL.

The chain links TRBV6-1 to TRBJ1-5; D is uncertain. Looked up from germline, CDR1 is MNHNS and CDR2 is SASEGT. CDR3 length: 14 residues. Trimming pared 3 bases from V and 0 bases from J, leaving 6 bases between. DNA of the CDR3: TGTGCCAGCAGTGATATGGCTAGCAATCAGCCCCAGCATTTT. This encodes CASSDMASNQPQHF.

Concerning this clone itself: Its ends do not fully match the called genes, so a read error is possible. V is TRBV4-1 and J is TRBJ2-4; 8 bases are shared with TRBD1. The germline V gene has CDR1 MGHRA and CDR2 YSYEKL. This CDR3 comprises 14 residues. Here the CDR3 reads CASSQGTGKNSQYF. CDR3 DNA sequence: TGCGCCAGCAGCCAAGGGACAGGGAAAAACAGTCAGTACTTC.

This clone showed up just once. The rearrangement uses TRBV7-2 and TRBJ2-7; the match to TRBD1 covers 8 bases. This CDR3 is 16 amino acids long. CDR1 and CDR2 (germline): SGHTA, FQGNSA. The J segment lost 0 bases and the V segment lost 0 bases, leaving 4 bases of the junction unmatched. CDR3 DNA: TGTGCCAGCAGCTTAGCGCGGGACAGGAGCTCCTACGAGCAGTACTTC. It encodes CASSLARDRSSYEQYF. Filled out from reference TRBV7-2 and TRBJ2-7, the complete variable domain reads GAGVSQSPSNKVTEKGKDVELRCDPISGHTALYWYRQSLGQGLEFLIYFQGNSAPDKSGLPSDRFSAERTGGSVSTLTIQRTQQEDSAVYLCASSLARDRSSYEQYFGPGTRLTVT.

The CDR3 region is CASSSRGGGHYGYTF. The DNA for the CDR3 is TGCGCCAGCAGCAGCCGCGGCGGGGGGCACTATGGCTACACCTTC. This chain uses TRBV4-3 with TRBJ1-2; D perhaps matches TRBD1 (6 bases). The CDR3 spans 15 residues. Germline V CDR1 and CDR2: LGHNA, YSLEER. Trimming left V 5 bases short and J 3 bases short, with 16 bases between.

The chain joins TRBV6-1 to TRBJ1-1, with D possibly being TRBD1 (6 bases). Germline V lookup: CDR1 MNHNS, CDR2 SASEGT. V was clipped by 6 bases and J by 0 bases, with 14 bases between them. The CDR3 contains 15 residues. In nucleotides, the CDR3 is TGTGCCAGCAGAGGCAGGGGAATGGTGAACACTGAAGCTTTCTTT. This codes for CASRGRGMVNTEAFF.

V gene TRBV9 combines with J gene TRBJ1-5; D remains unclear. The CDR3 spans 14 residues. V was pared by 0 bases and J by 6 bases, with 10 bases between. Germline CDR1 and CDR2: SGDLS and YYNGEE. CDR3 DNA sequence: TGTGCCAGCAGCGTAGGGCCAGGTGGTCAGCCCCAGCATTTT. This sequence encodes CASSVGPGGQPQHF.

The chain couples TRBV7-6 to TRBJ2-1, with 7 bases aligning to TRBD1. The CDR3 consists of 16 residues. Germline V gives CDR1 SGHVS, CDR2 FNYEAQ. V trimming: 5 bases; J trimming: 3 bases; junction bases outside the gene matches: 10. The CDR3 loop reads CASSQTQGVYYNEQFF. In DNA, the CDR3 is TGTGCCAGCAGCCAGACTCAGGGGGTTTACTACAATGAGCAGTTCTTC.

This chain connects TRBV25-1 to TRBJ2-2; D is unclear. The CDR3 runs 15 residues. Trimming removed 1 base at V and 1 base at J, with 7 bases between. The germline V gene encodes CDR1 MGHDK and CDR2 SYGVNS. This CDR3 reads CASSESFRNTGELFF. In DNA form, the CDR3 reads TGTGCCAGCAGTGAATCTTTCCGGAACACCGGGGAGCTGTTTTTT.